The clone carrying this T cell receptor (beta chain) showed up just a few times. This table comes from immunoSEQ multiplex PCR, and its TCRdb copy is limited to in-frame clones, with some not included. The repertoire holds fewer than 20,000 clones, with 76% as singletons. The source of the sample is a study of CD4+ T cells in melanoma. V was pared by 2 bases and J by 8 bases, with 13 bases between. The CDR3 has 13 residues. Germline loops: CDR1 SGHRS, CDR2 YFSETQ. Material: cells from a culture (not recorded whether cultured in vitro). This chain joins TRBV5-1 and TRBJ1-2; D is uncertain. The receptor's source is a human donor with melanoma. CDR3 region: CASSLDSNGGYTF. In DNA, the CDR3 is TGCGCCAGCAGCTTAGACTCAAACGGGGGCTACACCTTC.